Below, 29 T cell receptor beta chains from the same sample are listed, as sequenced in a study of T cells in Graves' hyperthyroidism and ophthalmopathy. There were TCR beta CDR3 regions amplified from RNA transcripts. HTBI primers were used for first-round RT-PCR of the TCR CDR3. TCRdb analysed the multiplex PCR reads with MiXCR anew, one entry per CDR3 protein. The sample contains roughly 380,000 distinct CDR3 sequences, 11% to 15% of which appear only once. Sequencing was performed on blood. These receptors were obtained from a woman aged 60-70 years with Graves' hyperthyroidism.

This clonotype has a count of ten or more. V usage is TRBV3-1 and J usage is TRBJ1-1; no firm D call. This CDR3 has 14 amino acids. V lost 4 bases and J 1 base, leaving 10 bases between the germline ends. Germline CDR1 reads LGHDT; CDR2 reads YNNKEL (reference sequence). This chain's CDR3 is CASSPTLQNTEAFF. CDR3 sequence (DNA): TGTGCCAGCAGCCCAACCCTCCAGAACACTGAAGCTTTCTTT.

The chain joins TRBV20-1 to TRBJ1-5; the D is unclear. Germline V lookup: CDR1 DFQATT, CDR2 SNEGSKA (reference sequence). The CDR3 length is 16 residues. Deletions cut 0 bases from V and 3 bases from J, with 15 bases between. Here the CDR3 reads CSARDLTGAYNQPQHF. The DNA of the CDR3 is TGCAGTGCTAGAGATCTGACCGGAGCCTACAATCAGCCCCAGCATTTT.

Ten or more counts support this clonotype. This chain links TRBV29-1 with TRBJ2-1, with TRBD2 matching 12 bases. There are 16 residues in the CDR3. Germline CDR1 reads SQVTM; CDR2 reads ANQGSEA. With V trimmed by 0 bases and J by 4 bases, 4 bases remained unmatched. The CDR3 bases are TGCAGCGTTGAAGATCCACTAGCGGGAGGATACAATGAGCAGTTCTTC. Its translation is CSVEDPLAGGYNEQFF.

The table lists this clonotype with many counts. V gene TRBV2 combines with J gene TRBJ1-1; D is unresolved. Trimming shortened V by 6 bases and J by 4 bases, and 12 bases separated the two germline ends. The CDR3 is made up of 13 amino acids. Germline assignment: CDR1 SNHLY and CDR2 FYNNEI. The CDR3 reads CASRLDWGTEAFF. The CDR3 DNA sequence: TGTGCCAGCAGATTGGACTGGGGCACTGAAGCTTTCTTT.

This clonotype was seen repeatedly, ten times or more. This chain joins TRBV11-2 and TRBJ1-2; D not resolved. CDR3 size: 14 residues. CDR1 and CDR2 (germline): SGHAT, FQNNGV. V lost 4 bases and J 4 bases, leaving 13 bases between the germline ends. CDR3 sequence reads: CASSSLRVFYGYTF. CDR3 bases: TGTGCCAGCAGCTCGCTAAGGGTGTTCTATGGCTACACCTTC.

Ten or more counts support this clonotype. This sequence joins TRBV6-1 and TRBJ2-7; D is possibly TRBD2 (6 bases). Germline V gene lookup returns CDR1 MNHNS and CDR2 SASEGT. This CDR3 region has 14 residues. Between the trimmed V and J ends, which lost 3 bases and 4 bases, there was a span of 13 bases. CDR3 amino acids: CASSETGVEYEQYF. Here the CDR3 DNA reads TGTGCCAGCAGTGAGACGGGGGTGGAGTACGAGCAGTACTTC.

This clonotype was seen repeatedly, ten times or more. The V and J genes are TRBV28 and TRBJ1-2; D not resolved. Per the germline V gene, CDR1 is MDHEN and CDR2 is SYDVKM. The CDR3 extends over 13 amino acids. Deletions cut 3 bases from V and 4 bases from J, with 9 bases between. The chain's CDR3 is CASSFRSGYGYTF. In DNA form, the CDR3 reads TGTGCCAGCAGTTTTCGGTCGGGCTATGGCTACACCTTC.

This clonotype was found many times. V gene TRBV24-1 combines with J gene TRBJ2-5; TRBD2 is a possible D gene (7 bases). Trimming left V 9 bases short and J 4 bases short, with 11 bases between. The CDR3 is 12 amino acids. CDR1 KGHDR and CDR2 SFDVKD come from the germline V gene. CDR3 coding DNA: TGTGCCACCGGAGGGGGGGCAGAGACCCAGTACTTC. It encodes CATGGGAETQYF.

This clonotype was seen many times. The rearrangement joins TRBV18 to TRBJ2-1, with 11 bases lining up with TRBD2. J lost 6 bases, V lost 2 bases, and 3 bases had no gene match. The CDR3 sequence is 15 residues long. Germline CDR1 and CDR2: KGHSH and LQKENI. The CDR3 region has the DNA TGTGCCAGCTCACCAGAAGGGACTAGCGGCAATGAGCAGTTCTTC. Amino acids: CASSPEGTSGNEQFF.

This clonotype was seen more than once but under ten times. The chain uses TRBV11-2 and TRBJ2-7; a possible D gene is TRBD2 (6 bases). Germline CDR1 is SGHAT and CDR2 is FQNNGV. The CDR3 has 14 amino acids. The V and J ends lost 5 bases and 3 bases respectively, with 14 bases between them. CDR3 DNA sequence: TGTGCCAGCAGCCCCCAGGCGGGAAACTACGAGCAGTACTTC. This codes for CASSPQAGNYEQYF.

This clonotype was detected many times. The chain uses TRBV2 and TRBJ2-1; TRBD2 matches 9 bases. CDR3 length equals 16 residues. Trimming took 4 bases from V and 1 from J; bases not matched to a gene: 5. From germline, CDR1 is SNHLY and CDR2 FYNNEI. The CDR3 spells CASSGIAGESYNEQFF. The CDR3 coding sequence is TGTGCCAGCAGTGGAATAGCGGGAGAGTCCTACAATGAGCAGTTCTTC.

In this sample, this clonotype turned up many times. V usage is TRBV5-1 and J usage is TRBJ1-4; TRBD1 aligns across 7 bases. This CDR3 comprises 14 residues. CDR1 is SGHRS, CDR2 YFSETQ, per germline. With 4 bases clipped from V and 5 bases from J, the junction kept 5 bases outside the gene matches. CDR3 loop: CASSREQGNEKLFF. The CDR3 DNA reads TGCGCCAGCAGCCGAGAACAGGGGAATGAAAAACTGTTTTTT.

The chain has TRBV11-2 and TRBJ2-3; the match to TRBD2 covers 11 bases. Per the germline V gene, CDR1 is SGHAT and CDR2 is FQNNGV. Trimming at V came to 3 bases and at J to 6 bases, leaving 11 bases not matched to a gene. The CDR3 runs to 17 residues. The CDR3 bases are TGTGCCAGCAGCTTCTCCGGCCTAGCGGGAGGTATGGATACGCAGTATTTT. This translates into CASSFSGLAGGMDTQYF. Complete variable domain (other parts from reference TRBV11-2 and TRBJ2-3): EAGVAQSPRYKIIEKRQSVAFWCNPISGHATLYWYQQILGQGPKLLIQFQNNGVVDDSQLPKDRFSAERLKGVDSTLKIQPAKLEDSAVYLCASSFSGLAGGMDTQYFGPGTRLTVL.

This clonotype was seen ten or more times. The chain links TRBV3-1 to TRBJ2-3; a weak D match, TRBD2 (5 bases). V shed 1 base and J shed 6 bases, with 17 bases lying between them. The germline V gene encodes CDR1 LGHDT and CDR2 YNNKEL (reference sequence). The CDR3 is 16 residues long. In DNA form, the CDR3 reads TGTGCCAGCAGCCAAGGCTGGGCGGGCCAAGGGGATACGCAGTATTTT. Its protein product is CASSQGWAGQGDTQYF.

On this clonotype: A much bigger clone sits one base away, suggesting this may be a read error. Here the CDR3 omits its conserved ending phenylalanine or tryptophan, so a read error is the likely source. This rearrangement joins TRBV20-1 to TRBJ2-1; TRBD1 aligns across 10 bases. V shed 3 bases, J shed 3 bases, and the junction held 5 bases outside the gene matches. CDR1 is DFQATT, CDR2 SNEGSKA, per germline (reference sequence). This CDR3 has 15 residues. CDR3 DNA: TGCAGTGCTAGGTCGGGACAGGGGTTCTACAATGAGCAGTTCCTC. Translated: CSARSGQGFYNEQFL.

This clonotype was detected a few times. This chain links TRBV6-1 with TRBJ1-2; tentatively, D is TRBD1 (6 bases). The germline V and J ends were trimmed by 6 bases and 4 bases, with 12 bases remaining between them. The length of the CDR3 is 13 residues. Per germline, CDR1 MNHNS and CDR2 SASEGT. The CDR3 reads CASRDSRSYGYTF. CDR3 bases: TGTGCCAGCAGGGACAGCCGCTCCTATGGCTACACCTTC.

V and J are TRBV20-1 and TRBJ2-7; no firm D call. The CDR3 contains 15 residues. V was trimmed by 0 bases and J by 5 bases, leaving 17 bases between them. Looked up from germline, CDR1 is DFQATT and CDR2 is SNEGSKA (reference sequence). In DNA form, the CDR3 reads TGCAGTGCTAGAGATTCCAGAACGGGTTCCCACGAGCAGTACTTC. The encoded protein is CSARDSRTGSHEQYF.

This clonotype was counted many times. The V gene is TRBV12-3 or TRBV12-4, the J gene TRBJ2-3; TRBD1 agrees at 8 bases. V lost 7 bases to trimming and J lost 1 base; unmatched junction nucleotides: 7. The CDR3 covers 15 residues. The CDR3: CASNRGTTGTDTQYF. CDR3 sequence (DNA): TGTGCCAGCAACAGGGGGACCACTGGCACAGATACGCAGTATTTT.

In this sample, this clonotype turned up many times. The chain employs TRBV7-3 and TRBJ2-2; possibly TRBD2 for D (5 bases). Germline CDR1 and CDR2: SGHTA and FQGTGA. Trimming removed 4 bases from V and 0 bases from J, with 15 bases in between. The CDR3 extends over 17 amino acids. The CDR3 DNA reads TGTGCCAGCAGCTCCACTCCGGACTGGCCGAACACCGGGGAGCTGTTTTTT. Protein: CASSSTPDWPNTGELFF.

Many counts were recorded for this clonotype. The gene calls are TRBV27 and TRBJ2-4; no clear D gene. V was clipped by 5 bases and J by 3 bases, with 14 bases between them. This CDR3 comprises 15 residues. Per the germline V gene, CDR1 is MNHEY and CDR2 is SMNVEV (reference sequence). For the CDR3, the DNA is TGTGCCAGCAGTACCGAGATCTTCGGCAAAAACATTCAGTACTTC. This sequence encodes CASSTEIFGKNIQYF.

This clonotype showed up just a few times. The chain employs TRBV19 and TRBJ1-1; 12 bases agree with TRBD1. Trimming at V came to 5 bases and at J to 4 bases, leaving 8 bases not matched to a gene. Germline lookup yields CDR1 LNHDA and CDR2 SQIVND (reference sequence). This CDR3 has 16 amino acids. The CDR3 here is CASSVGTGGMGTEAFF. CDR3 coding DNA: TGTGCCAGTAGTGTCGGGACAGGGGGCATGGGCACTGAAGCTTTCTTT.

This clonotype has a single count. This sequence joins TRBV9 and TRBJ2-2; 8 bases line up with TRBD2. Unmatched junction bases numbered 8, after V lost 3 bases and J lost 7 bases. This CDR3 contains 15 residues. The germline V gene has CDR1 SGDLS and CDR2 YYNGEE. The CDR3: CASSARGLAGGELFF. DNA of the CDR3: TGTGCCAGCAGCGCAAGAGGACTAGCTGGCGGGGAGCTGTTTTTT.

This clonotype has at least ten counts. The genes are TRBV10-3 and TRBJ1-2, with D perhaps TRBD1 (6 bases). The V end lost 6 bases, the J end lost 4 bases, and 15 bases lay between the germline ends. In germline, CDR1 is ENHRY, CDR2 SYGVKD. The CDR3 has 14 residues. The CDR3 nucleotides are TGTGCCATCAGGCCGGACAGAACAATCTATGGCTACACCTTC. It is translated as CAIRPDRTIYGYTF.

This clonotype showed up just a few times. The V call is TRBV7-9, the J call TRBJ1-5; D is possibly TRBD1 (6 bases). CDR1 and CDR2 (germline): SEHNR, FQNEAQ (reference sequence). The CDR3 consists of 14 residues. The V and J ends lost 4 bases and 7 bases respectively, with 14 bases between them. The chain's CDR3 is CASSSQQGRQPQHF. The DNA for the CDR3 is TGTGCCAGCAGCTCCCAACAGGGACGGCAGCCCCAGCATTTT.

The chain uses TRBV6-1 and TRBJ1-6; no firm D call. CDR3 length: 15 residues. V was cut by 8 bases and J by 4 bases, with 15 bases left in between. Germline assignment: CDR1 MNHNS and CDR2 SASEGT. The CDR3, as DNA: TGTGCCAGCCTCCTCCGGGGAGGGTATAATTCACCCCTCCACTTT. Translated, it gives CASLLRGGYNSPLHF.

This clonotype came up a few times. This chain uses TRBV18 with TRBJ2-1; D is perhaps TRBD2 (6 bases). CDR1 KGHSH and CDR2 LQKENI come from the germline V gene. Trimming cost V 1 base and J 3 bases, with 16 bases left between them. This CDR3 has 17 amino acids. CDR3 in amino acids: CASSPRELAANYNEQFF. CDR3 nucleotides: TGTGCCAGCTCACCACGGGAGTTAGCGGCTAACTACAATGAGCAGTTCTTC.

Ten or more counts support this clonotype. J is TRBJ2-1 and V is TRBV7-2; TRBD1 matches at 7 bases. The germline V gene encodes CDR1 SGHTA and CDR2 FQGNSA. CDR3 length equals 15 residues. Losses at the gene ends were 4 bases for V and 9 bases for J; bases not matched to a gene: 12. The CDR3 sequence is CASSSRQGVNGEQFF. In DNA form, the CDR3 reads TGTGCCAGCAGCTCGCGACAGGGCGTCAACGGTGAGCAGTTCTTC.

This chain uses TRBV5-1 with TRBJ1-4; no definite D call. Trimming took off 4 bases at V and 0 bases at J, with 4 bases between the two ends. The CDR3 is 13 amino acids. CDR1 is SGHRS, CDR2 YFSETQ, per germline. The CDR3 DNA reads TGCGCCAGCAGCCTCCCAACTAATGAAAAACTGTTTTTT. Its protein is CASSLPTNEKLFF.

The rearrangement joins TRBV5-1 to TRBJ1-1, with 7 nucleotides matching TRBD1. V shed 0 bases, J shed 1 base, and the junction held 6 bases outside the gene matches. CDR3 length: 16 residues. Germline CDR1 and CDR2: SGHRS and YFSETQ. The CDR3 sequence is CASSLAGGVRNTEAFF. The DNA for the CDR3 is TGCGCCAGCAGCTTGGCAGGGGGAGTGAGGAACACTGAAGCTTTCTTT.